The T cell receptor beta chain described here comes from a study of blood T cell repertoires in COVID-19 (dated by TCRdb to between 2020 and 2021). About the investigation overall: Samples from collaborators originated in the United States, Italy and Spain and spanned both the acute and convalescent phases of COVID-19. The prospective study material was composed of cDNA or gDNA derived from T cells, B-cell-depleted T cells, or PBMCs. The dataset comprised deeply sampled blood TCRbeta repertoires from subjects exposed to, actively infected with, or recovered from COVID-19. The repertoires were released in a freely available public database meant as a resource for research on the immune response to SARS-CoV-2. The samples were drawn from the first 160 participants of the ongoing ImmuneRACE study and from 950 to 1,500 subjects provided by 6 global collaborators. Nearly every sample came with metadata listing a de-identified subject ID, COVID-19 status, age in years and sex. Where available, HLA class I and class II types were taken from metadata supplied by the sample provider and were not determined by assay-based typing. What the study reported, not specific to this receptor: The quantity of clinical and demographic metadata differed by source and by participant and was supplied without curation.

The immunoSEQ Assay, a bias-controlled multiplex PCR, was used to amplify TCRbeta CDR3 regions from genomic DNA. The source study handled its data this way. Within the assay, amplification of reference gene primers was used to estimate how many nucleated cells each sample contained. Sequence reads were collapsed and filtered to measure the absolute abundance of every unique TCRbeta CDR3 rearrangement. For each sample, productive Simpson clonality was calculated as the square root of Simpson's diversity index over productive rearrangements. The table was pulled from immuneACCESS by TCRdb, which kept in-frame rearrangements only. Such tables lose some clones; where checked, under half of the loss comes from unresolved V genes, and the rest has no known cause. The D gene and trimming were derived from the DNA, and the V and J assignments and clone size from that table. This sample holds 200,000 to 250,000 clones; approximately 90% were observed only once. Together, the top ten hold about 2.5% of the sample.

About this clone itself: What antigen it recognizes has not been identified. Qualities for individual bases were not recorded, and no much larger clone is one base off.

One collaborating source in Seattle enrolled patients while the patients were actively infected and followed the patients over time throughout the course of disease. Collaborating institutions collected whole blood in K2EDTA tubes following their own protocols. For TCRbeta analysis, collaborator samples were shipped as frozen whole blood, as isolated PBMCs, or as DNA extracted from either sample type. CDR1 and CDR2 were assigned from the germline V gene (reference sequence) as MNHNY and SVGAGI. V loses 0 bases at its end and J loses 6 bases; junction bases beyond the gene matches: 5. The CDR3 contains 15 residues, cysteine and phenylalanine counted. Solely the CDR3 DNA is kept, with 45 bases framed from the first base.

The sequenced sample was peripheral blood. The clonotype was recovered from a man aged 25 to 45 with COVID-19, enrolled during active disease. The chain is assembled from TRBV6-6 and TRBJ2-1, with 7 bases in between that match TRBD2. CDR3 region: CASSYSGGLFNEQFF. The DNA reads as follows: TGTGCCAGCAGTTACTCGGGGGGGTTGTTCAATGAGCAGTTCTTC.